The 22 T cell receptor beta chains listed next were all sequenced from one sample in a study of T-cell reconstitution after alpha-beta-depleted transplantation in children. Unique molecular identifiers tagged the TCRbeta library. TCRdb processed the PCR reads anew with MiXCR; each CDR3 protein has one entry. The sample lists 65,000 to 70,000 distinct CDR3 sequences, 4.9% occurring once. Sequenced here: PBMCs, mostly from graft donor cells, sampled 180 days after TCRalphabeta/CD19-depleted stem cell transplant. The receptors here all came from a boy under two years old who had a stem cell transplant for acute myeloid leukemia, so the T cells may come from the graft donor.

The chain combines TRBV20-1 with TRBJ2-5, with 8 bases identical to TRBD2. The CDR3 sequence is 14 residues long. Trimming took 6 bases from V and 5 from J; bases not matched to a gene: 11. The germline V gene has CDR1 DFQATT and CDR2 SNEGSKA (reference sequence). The CDR3 is CSAWTGGGRETQYF. The CDR3 region has the DNA TGCAGTGCGTGGACGGGGGGGGGGCGGGAGACCCAGTACTTC.

This clonotype was observed a handful of times. The chain carries TRBV6-2 or TRBV6-3 and TRBJ2-7; D might be TRBD1 (6 bases). The CDR3 covers 14 residues. From germline, CDR1 is MNHEY and CDR2 SVGEGT. Trimming left V 2 bases short and J 4 bases short, with 12 bases between. The CDR3, as DNA: TGTGCCAGCAGTTACAGGCAGGGGTGGTACGAGCAGTACTTC. Amino acid sequence: CASSYRQGWYEQYF.

This clonotype was seen ten or more times. V and J are TRBV20-1 and TRBJ1-5; D may be TRBD1 (5 bases). Trimming removed 2 bases at V and 2 bases at J, with 7 bases between. The CDR3 covers 13 residues. Germline V gives CDR1 DFQATT, CDR2 SNEGSKA (reference sequence). This CDR3 is CSARMGGNQPQHF. The CDR3 nucleotides are TGCAGTGCTAGAATGGGGGGCAATCAGCCCCAGCATTTT.

V usage is TRBV28 and J usage is TRBJ2-5; 9 nucleotides agree with TRBD1. CDR1 and CDR2 (germline): MDHEN, SYDVKM. There are 15 residues in the CDR3. With V trimmed by 6 bases and J by 3 bases, 8 bases remained unmatched. The CDR3 is CASRSYRGPKETQYF. The CDR3 DNA reads as TGTGCCAGCAGGTCCTACAGGGGGCCTAAAGAGACCCAGTACTTC.

This clonotype was detected many times. The V gene is TRBV12-3 or TRBV12-4, the J gene TRBJ2-1, with TRBD2 matching 13 bases. This CDR3 region has 18 residues. Trimming cost V 5 bases and J 5 bases; bases outside gene matches: 12. The CDR3 is CASSDITGLAGAHNEQFF. The DNA of the CDR3 is TGTGCCAGCAGTGATATTACCGGACTAGCGGGGGCCCACAATGAGCAGTTCTTC.

This clonotype was detected many times. The chain couples TRBV28 to TRBJ2-7; 8 nucleotides line up with TRBD1. The CDR3 runs to 18 residues. CDR1 is MDHEN and CDR2 is SYDVKM in the germline V gene. Losses at the gene ends were 7 bases for V and 1 base for J; bases not matched to a gene: 18. CDR3 nucleotide sequence: TGTGCCAGCACCCGTCCCCCTCGCCGGACAGGGTATTCCTACGAGCAGTACGTC. Translating gives CASTRPPRRTGYSYEQYV.

This clonotype was seen many times. The chain uses TRBV10-2 and TRBJ2-5; tentative D call: TRBD1 (6 bases). This CDR3 is built from 13 residues. V was cut by 5 bases and J by 5 bases, with 12 bases left in between. Per germline, CDR1 WSHSY and CDR2 SAAADI. In DNA form, the CDR3 reads TGCGCCAGCAGTTTAACAGGGTTGGAGACCCAGTACTTC. Translation: CASSLTGLETQYF.

The sample holds many counts of this clonotype. The chain links TRBV12-3 or TRBV12-4 to TRBJ2-7; 8 bases fit TRBD1. The CDR3 loop spans 14 amino acids. V was clipped by 6 bases and J by 2 bases; unmatched bases: 6. The CDR3 DNA sequence: TGTGCCAGCAGAGGGACAGGCCTTACCTACGAGCAGTACTTC. It translates to CASRGTGLTYEQYF.

This clonotype was recorded many times. V usage is TRBV4-2 and J usage is TRBJ2-2; perhaps D is TRBD1 or TRBD2 (5 bases each). CDR1 is LGHNA, CDR2 YNFKEQ, per germline. V gave up 4 bases and J gave up 5 bases, with 11 bases separating them. The CDR3 contains 14 residues. The CDR3 reads CASSPGTVTGELFF. The CDR3 DNA reads as TGTGCCAGCAGCCCCGGGACCGTGACCGGGGAGCTGTTTTTT.

This clonotype was observed many times. The CDR3 coding sequence is TGTGCCAGCAGTTACGGAGGGCCCTCCTACGAGCAGTACGTC. Translating it yields CASSYGGPSYEQYV. This chain connects TRBV6-2 or TRBV6-3 to TRBJ2-7, with a weak D call TRBD2 (6 bases). This CDR3 comprises 14 residues. V lost 2 bases, J lost 0 bases, and 8 bases lay in between. Germline assignment: CDR1 MNHEY and CDR2 SVGEGT.

This clonotype ranks as medium-sized. V gene TRBV10-2 combines with J gene TRBJ2-2; no reliable D call. The CDR3 contains 14 residues. The ends were cut back, 0 bases at V and 5 bases at J, with 7 bases in the middle. Looked up from germline, CDR1 is WSHSY and CDR2 is SAAADI. The CDR3: CASSESLATGELFF. For the CDR3, the DNA is TGCGCCAGCAGTGAGTCACTCGCTACCGGGGAGCTGTTTTTT.

This clonotype was detected ten times or more. This chain joins TRBV7-9 and TRBJ1-1, with D possibly being TRBD1 (6 bases). V lost 10 bases, J lost 3 bases, and 15 bases lay in between. This CDR3 is 13 amino acids long. Germline-derived CDR1 and CDR2 are SEHNR and FQNEAQ (reference sequence). The chain's CDR3 is CATYRAGDTEAFF. In nucleotides, the CDR3 is TGTGCCACCTACAGGGCCGGGGACACTGAAGCTTTCTTT.

In the case of this clonotype: A read error is possible here, since a much larger clone lies one base away. The V and J genes are TRBV2 and TRBJ2-7; 7 nucleotides agree with TRBD1. CDR3 size: 18 residues. Germline V gene data show CDR1 as SNHLY and CDR2 as FYNNEI. The DNA of the CDR3 is TGTACCAGCACTCAAATGAGGGCCAGAACAGGGGCGTTTTACGAGCAGTACTTC. It translates to CTSTQMRARTGAFYEQYF. The full variable domain, in which reference TRBV2 and TRBJ2-7 provide the parts outside the CDR3, is EPEVTQTPSHQVTQMGQEVILRCVPISNHLYFYWYRQILGQKVEFLVSFYNNEISEKSEIFDDQFSVERPDGSNFTLKIRSTKLEDSAMYFCTSTQMRARTGAFYEQYFGPGTRLTVT.

This clonotype was observed at least ten times. The chain uses TRBV12-3 or TRBV12-4 and TRBJ2-7, with D possibly TRBD2 on 6 matching bases. Trimming cost V 0 bases and J 2 bases, with 17 bases left between them. The CDR3 has 17 amino acids. The CDR3 is CASSLAAGLPGTYEQYF. Here the CDR3 DNA reads TGTGCCAGCAGTTTAGCCGCGGGATTACCAGGAACCTACGAGCAGTACTTC.

The sample holds many counts of this clonotype. The chain links TRBV29-1 to TRBJ2-5; 9 nucleotides match TRBD2. The CDR3 is 15 amino acids. CDR1 SQVTM and CDR2 ANQGSEA come from the germline V gene. V dropped 0 bases and J dropped 4; count of bases not matched to a gene: 6. The CDR3 here is CSVEDQSSGAETQYF. Written as DNA, the CDR3 is TGCAGCGTTGAAGATCAGTCTAGCGGGGCAGAGACCCAGTACTTC.

This clonotype was observed at least ten times. V gene TRBV21-1 combines with J gene TRBJ1-4; no check of the table's D call, TRBD1, against the DNA was made. TRBV21-1 counts as a pseudogene. CDR3 length: 18 residues. The CDR3 DNA follows: TGTGCCAGCAGCAAAGCGCAATTCAGGGACAGGAGAAGGGAAAAACTGTTTTTT. This gives the protein CASSKAQFRDRRREKLFF.

This clonotype was counted at least ten times. The genes are TRBV12-3 or TRBV12-4 and TRBJ1-5, with a possible D match to TRBD1 (5 bases). V was clipped by 7 bases and J by 1 base, with 11 bases between them. The CDR3 has 14 amino acids. DNA for the CDR3: TGTGCCAGCACCCGACGGGGGAGCAATCAGCCCCAGCATTTT. Its translation is CASTRRGSNQPQHF.

This clonotype came up many times. The chain links TRBV5-6 to TRBJ2-3; D possibly matches TRBD1 or TRBD2 (6 bases each). CDR1 SGHDT and CDR2 YYEEEE come from the germline V gene. The CDR3 consists of 16 residues. With 6 bases removed from V and 2 bases from J, the gap between germline ends came to 19 bases. CDR3 residues: CASNTPGGRPTDTQYF. The CDR3 DNA reads TGTGCCAGCAACACTCCCGGGGGCCGTCCCACAGATACGCAGTATTTT.

This clonotype was found many times. The gene calls are TRBV12-3 or TRBV12-4 and TRBJ1-1, with a tentative D call TRBD1 (5 bases). The CDR3 consists of 14 residues. Trimming removed 3 bases from V and 5 bases from J, with 13 bases in between. CDR3: CASSLEGRGTEAFF. CDR3 sequence (DNA): TGTGCCAGCAGTTTGGAGGGGCGCGGAACTGAAGCTTTCTTT.

The sample holds many counts of this clonotype. CDR3 region: CASSEYGRIQETQYF. In nucleotides, the CDR3 is TGTGCCAGCAGTGAATATGGGAGAATACAAGAGACCCAGTACTTC. The chain employs TRBV25-1 and TRBJ2-5; D is possibly TRBD2 (5 bases). The CDR3 consists of 15 residues. The V end lost 0 bases, the J end lost 2 bases, and 10 bases lay between the germline ends. CDR1 is MGHDK and CDR2 is SYGVNS in the germline V gene.

This clonotype has a count of ten or more. The J gene is TRBJ1-4, the V gene TRBV15; D remains unclear. Trimming stripped 0 bases from V and 0 bases from J, with 8 bases between. This CDR3 is built from 16 residues. In germline, CDR1 is LNHNV, CDR2 YYDKDF (reference sequence). CDR3 in amino acids: CATSRDPSATNEKLFF. The CDR3 coding sequence is TGTGCCACCAGCAGAGATCCCAGCGCAACTAATGAAAAACTGTTTTTT.

This clonotype has a count of ten or more. The J gene is TRBJ1-6, the V gene TRBV20-1; D not resolved. Trimming cost V 0 bases and J 11 bases, with 26 bases left between them. The V gene's germline CDR1 is DFQATT and CDR2 SNEGSKA (reference sequence). CDR3 length: 18 amino acids. The CDR3 region has the DNA TGCAGTGCTAGAGAACCCCTTGCCGGTGGAGGGCCCTCGGCACCCCTCCACTTT. This encodes CSAREPLAGGGPSAPLHF.